The 23 T cell receptor beta chains given below trace back to one sample, sequenced in a study of CD8 T cells in Susac syndrome. Reverse transcription used about 0.45 to 1 ug RNA and random hexamers. Each CDR3 protein gets one entry after TCRdb re-called the immunoSEQ multiplex PCR reads with MiXCR. There are fewer than 100,000 distinct CDR3 sequences in the sample; around 90% occur only once, and just over 0.5% lies in the top ten. The sample consisted of CD8+ T cells from PBMCs. The receptors derive from a human donor with multiple sclerosis.

The chain is built from TRBV27 and TRBJ1-5; D ambiguous. With 5 bases removed from V and 6 bases from J, the gap between germline ends came to 11 bases. The germline gives CDR1 MNHEY, CDR2 SMNVEV (reference sequence). This CDR3 region has 13 residues. CDR3 bases: TGTGCCAGCAGTGATCAGCTGGGTCAGCCCCAGCATTTT. Translated: CASSDQLGQPQHF.

This clonotype was observed a single time. V is TRBV28 and J is TRBJ2-7, with D hard to call. V gave up 3 bases and J gave up 0 bases, with 15 bases separating them. Germline-derived CDR1 and CDR2 are MDHEN and SYDVKM. The CDR3 extends over 16 amino acids. The CDR3 loop is CASSFPGQVTSYEQYF. The DNA for the CDR3 is TGTGCCAGCAGTTTTCCCGGGCAGGTCACCTCCTACGAGCAGTACTTC. Combining the CDR3 with reference TRBV28 and TRBJ2-7 gives the whole variable domain DVKVTQSSRYLVKRTGEKVFLECVQDMDHENMFWYRQDPGLGLRLIYFSYDVKMKEKGDIPEGYSVSREKKERFSLILESASTNQTSMYLCASSFPGQVTSYEQYFGPGTRLTVT.

In this sample, this clonotype turned up once. This rearrangement joins TRBV6-1 to TRBJ2-1, with D possibly being TRBD2 (5 bases). This CDR3 is 15 amino acids long. Trimming took off 0 bases at V and 0 bases at J, with 6 bases between the two ends. Germline-derived CDR1 and CDR2 are MNHNS and SASEGT. Written as DNA, the CDR3 is TGTGCCAGCAGTGAAGCGACTATCTCCTACAATGAGCAGTTCTTC. Translating it yields CASSEATISYNEQFF.

The V gene is TRBV5-1, the J gene TRBJ2-1; D is unresolved. The CDR3 runs 13 residues. CDR1 SGHRS and CDR2 YFSETQ come from the germline V gene. V lost 5 bases, J lost 4 bases, and 10 bases lay in between. The DNA of the CDR3 is TGCGCCAGCAGGGATCCTCCTTACAATGAGCAGTTCTTC. Its protein product is CASRDPPYNEQFF.

CDR3 DNA: TGTGCCAGCAGTTTATCCCCCAGCGGGAGAGTCAAAAACATTCAGTACTTC. Translation gives CASSLSPSGRVKNIQYF. The chain carries TRBV28 and TRBJ2-4; 8 bases match TRBD2. This CDR3 has 17 residues. J lost 3 bases, V lost 1 base, and 8 bases had no gene match. Germline V gene data show CDR1 as MDHEN and CDR2 as SYDVKM.

The chain couples TRBV7-9 to TRBJ1-2; perhaps TRBD1 as D (5 bases). The CDR3 covers 14 residues. Germline lookup yields CDR1 SEHNR and CDR2 FQNEAQ (reference sequence). Trimming pared 5 bases from V and 2 bases from J, leaving 12 bases between. CDR3 amino acids: CASSRGTVNYGYTF. In DNA form, the CDR3 reads TGTGCCAGCAGCCGAGGGACGGTGAACTATGGCTACACCTTC.

The CDR3: CASSMGGQGAYEQYF. The CDR3 DNA reads TGTGCCAGTAGTATGGGCGGACAGGGGGCATACGAGCAGTACTTC. The chain recombines TRBV19 with TRBJ2-7, with 11 bases aligning to TRBD1. This CDR3 spans 15 amino acids. The germline V gene has CDR1 LNHDA and CDR2 SQIVND (reference sequence). After removal of 3 bases from V and 4 bases from J, the junction contained 5 bases not matched to a gene.

The CDR3 here is CSAGTGNTEAFF. Written as DNA, the CDR3 is TGCAGTGCCGGGACAGGGAACACTGAAGCTTTCTTT. This chain joins TRBV29-1 and TRBJ1-1, with 8 bases lining up with TRBD1. This CDR3 region has 12 residues. In germline, CDR1 is SQVTM, CDR2 ANQGSEA.

The chain carries TRBV3-1 and TRBJ2-5, with 9 nucleotides matching TRBD2. V lost 0 bases to trimming and J lost 5 bases; unmatched junction nucleotides: 13. Germline V gives CDR1 LGHDT, CDR2 YNNKEL (reference sequence). The CDR3 has 18 amino acids. The CDR3 sequence is CASSQEASGDPWVETQYF. The CDR3, as DNA: TGTGCCAGCAGCCAAGAGGCTAGCGGGGACCCCTGGGTGGAGACCCAGTACTTC.

The V call is TRBV20-1, the J call TRBJ1-5; perhaps TRBD1 as D (5 bases). CDR1 DFQATT and CDR2 SNEGSKA come from the germline V gene (reference sequence). The CDR3 has 12 amino acids. With 6 bases removed from V and 2 bases from J, the gap between germline ends came to 8 bases. The CDR3 protein is CSAGDGNQPQHF. CDR3 nucleotides: TGCAGTGCCGGGGACGGCAATCAGCCCCAGCATTTT.

This CDR3 is CASSEALGLETQYF. CDR3 nucleotides: TGTGCCAGCAGTGAAGCGCTCGGCTTAGAGACCCAGTACTTC. The V and J genes are TRBV6-1 and TRBJ2-5, with D unresolved. The CDR3 is 14 amino acids. V was pared by 0 bases and J by 4 bases, with 9 bases between. Germline V gene data show CDR1 as MNHNS and CDR2 as SASEGT.

The chain combines TRBV5-6 with TRBJ1-1; D gene ambiguous. The CDR3 sequence is 12 residues long. Germline CDR1 reads SGHDT; CDR2 reads YYEEEE. Trimming took off 4 bases at V and 6 bases at J, with 10 bases between the two ends. In nucleotides, the CDR3 is TGTGCCAGCAGCCTTCAGAGGGCTGAAGCTTTCTTT. Its protein is CASSLQRAEAFF.

V usage is TRBV27 and J usage is TRBJ2-7; D gene ambiguous. Trimming pared 7 bases from V and 3 bases from J, leaving 13 bases between. CDR1 and CDR2 (germline): MNHEY, SMNVEV (reference sequence). This CDR3 contains 13 residues. This CDR3 reads CASKVGKGYEQYF. The CDR3 bases are TGTGCCAGCAAGGTAGGAAAAGGCTACGAGCAGTACTTC.

The chain couples TRBV24-1 to TRBJ1-5; 7 bases line up with TRBD1. Germline assignment: CDR1 KGHDR and CDR2 SFDVKD. This CDR3 spans 15 amino acids. With 5 bases clipped from V and 6 bases from J, the junction kept 9 bases outside the gene matches. The DNA for the CDR3 is TGTGCCACCAGTGCAGGGGGGAGCCTGTTTCAGCCCCAGCATTTT. Encoded protein: CATSAGGSLFQPQHF.

This sequence joins TRBV6-2 or TRBV6-3 and TRBJ2-7; 9 bases fit TRBD2. The trim removed 8 bases at V and 1 base at J, leaving 9 bases unmatched. CDR3 length: 15 residues. Germline V lookup: CDR1 MNHEY, CDR2 SVGEGT. The CDR3 is CASFEGAGGSYEQYF. CDR3 in DNA: TGTGCCAGCTTTGAGGGAGCGGGAGGTTCCTACGAGCAGTACTTC.

The chain employs TRBV20-1 and TRBJ1-1; D is perhaps TRBD1 (6 bases). Germline CDR1 DFQATT, CDR2 SNEGSKA (reference sequence). The CDR3 sequence is 14 residues long. V was shortened by 6 bases and J by 1 base, with 15 bases between the two germline ends. Here the CDR3 DNA reads TGCAGTGCCCTCGACAGGAGTCGGAACACTGAAGCTTTCTTT. Protein: CSALDRSRNTEAFF.

V gene TRBV7-9 combines with J gene TRBJ1-1; TRBD1 might be the D (5 bases). Germline CDR1 and CDR2: SEHNR and FQNEAQ (reference sequence). The CDR3 has 15 amino acids. V was clipped by 5 bases and J by 1 base, with 14 bases between them. In DNA form, the CDR3 reads TGTGCCAGCAGCGGAAATCAGGGAAGGAACACTGAAGCTTTCTTT. Translating gives CASSGNQGRNTEAFF.

The genes are TRBV12-3 or TRBV12-4 and TRBJ2-2, with D tentatively TRBD1 (6 bases). Trimming stripped 2 bases from V and 4 bases from J, with 14 bases between. The CDR3 sequence is 16 residues long. In DNA form, the CDR3 reads TGTGCCAGCAGTTTAAAAAGGCAGGGGCGCACCGGGGAGCTGTTTTTT. Translation: CASSLKRQGRTGELFF.

This rearrangement joins TRBV5-6 to TRBJ2-3, with a weak D call TRBD2 (5 bases). CDR1 SGHDT and CDR2 YYEEEE come from the germline V gene. The CDR3 is 16 amino acids. Between the trimmed V and J ends, which lost 3 bases and 3 bases, there was a span of 17 bases. CDR3 bases: TGTGCCAGCAGCTGGCGGGTCCGGGATGGAACAGATACGCAGTATTTT. This codes for CASSWRVRDGTDTQYF.

The chain combines TRBV12-3 or TRBV12-4 with TRBJ2-1; TRBD1 might be the D (5 bases). V lost 1 base to trimming and J lost 2 bases, with 9 bases between them. The CDR3 is 15 residues long. As DNA, the CDR3 is TGTGCCAGCAGTTTAGGACAGAGCCCCTACAATGAGCAGTTCTTC. Amino acid sequence: CASSLGQSPYNEQFF.

The chain recombines TRBV15 with TRBJ1-4, with TRBD1 matching 9 bases. V gave up 5 bases and J gave up 5 bases; unmatched junction bases: 9. The CDR3 is made up of 16 amino acids. The germline V gene has CDR1 LNHNV and CDR2 YYDKDF (reference sequence). DNA for the CDR3: TGTGCCACCAGCGTCGAAGCCGGGACAGGGAATGAAAAACTGTTTTTT. Translation gives CATSVEAGTGNEKLFF.

V usage is TRBV28 and J usage is TRBJ1-1; no clear D. Germline CDR1 reads MDHEN; CDR2 reads SYDVKM. The CDR3 extends over 15 amino acids. V was trimmed by 5 bases and J by 0 bases, leaving 13 bases between them. DNA of the CDR3: TGTGCCAGCAGTCCCTGGACCCAAATGAACACTGAAGCTTTCTTT. It yields the protein CASSPWTQMNTEAFF.

The chain recombines TRBV12-3 or TRBV12-4 with TRBJ1-2, with 9 bases aligning to TRBD1. The CDR3 covers 16 residues. V lost 4 bases and J lost 5; bases outside the gene matches: 11. The CDR3 region has the DNA TGTGCCAGCAGTTCACCACAGGGGGCGAAAGGTTATGGCTACACCTTC. Amino acid sequence: CASSSPQGAKGYGYTF.